A selection of T cell receptor beta chains follows, all from one sample in a study of T cell responses to AZD1222 COVID-19 vaccine. Assay: immunoSEQ multiplex PCR; the TCRdb copy retains only in-frame clones and omits some. The sample has 120,000 or so clones; about 87% are singletons. The sample here was peripheral blood, taken on day 0 of AZD1222 vaccination. Receptors were obtained from an adult in good health. Each CDR3 is given without its conserved first and last residue.

CDR3aa	j_gene	v_gene
ASSLNGQVGLGSSYNEQF	TRBJ2-1	TRBV7-3
ASIHSSGGTEAF	TRBJ1-1	TRBV6-2/TRBV6-3
ASSLSEGIDYT	TRBJ1-2	TRBV27
ASSEAWDSYEQY	TRBJ2-7	TRBV6-1
AGGTGDNGEKLF	TRBJ1-4	TRBV7-9
ASRPSPHNEKLF	TRBJ1-4	TRBV19
ASGPSRAGETQY	TRBJ2-5	TRBV12-5
ASSTDRGRVADTQY	TRBJ2-3	TRBV5-1
ASSRLAGGTDTQY	TRBJ2-3	TRBV4-1
ASRQGAAGDEKLF	TRBJ1-4	TRBV19
ASSFGTAGEQF	TRBJ2-1	TRBV7-8
ASSLGTSGHEQY	TRBJ2-7	TRBV28
ASSPRDRGNYGYT	TRBJ1-2	TRBV9
ASGPGAWNEQF	TRBJ2-1	TRBV6-4
ASTGSGVSSNTQY	TRBJ2-3	TRBV28
SVRSGQHSEAF	TRBJ1-1	TRBV29-1
ASSPGTGGETQY	TRBJ2-5	TRBV18
ASSFGLTEAF	TRBJ1-1	TRBV28
ASSSTGNLQPQH	TRBJ1-5	TRBV5-5
ASSPTRADTEAF	TRBJ1-1	TRBV5-1
SAAVANYGYT	TRBJ1-2	TRBV29-1